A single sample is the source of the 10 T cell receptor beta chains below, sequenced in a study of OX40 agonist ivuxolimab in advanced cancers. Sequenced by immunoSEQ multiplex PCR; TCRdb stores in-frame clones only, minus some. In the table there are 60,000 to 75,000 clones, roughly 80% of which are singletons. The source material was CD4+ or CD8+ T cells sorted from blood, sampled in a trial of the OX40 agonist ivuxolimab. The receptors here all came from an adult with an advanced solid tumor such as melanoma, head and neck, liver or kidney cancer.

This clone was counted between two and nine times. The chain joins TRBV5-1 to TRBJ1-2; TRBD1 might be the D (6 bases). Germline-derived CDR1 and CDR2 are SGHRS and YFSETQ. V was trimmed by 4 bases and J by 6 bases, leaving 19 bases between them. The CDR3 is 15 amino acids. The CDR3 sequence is CASSAIPGQKDGYTF. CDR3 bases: TGCGCCAGCAGCGCCATACCGGGACAAAAAGATGGCTACACCTTC.

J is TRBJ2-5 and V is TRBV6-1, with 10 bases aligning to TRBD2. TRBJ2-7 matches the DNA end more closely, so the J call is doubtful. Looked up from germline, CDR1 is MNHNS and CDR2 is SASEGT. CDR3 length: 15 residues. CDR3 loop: CASSELAGHTYEQYF. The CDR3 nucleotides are TGTGCCAGCAGCGAACTAGCGGGGCACACCTACGAGCAGTACTTC.

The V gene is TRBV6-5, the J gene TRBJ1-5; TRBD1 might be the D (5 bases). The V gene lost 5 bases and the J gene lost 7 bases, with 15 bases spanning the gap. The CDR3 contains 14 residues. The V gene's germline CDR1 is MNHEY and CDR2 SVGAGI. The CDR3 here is CASSAGGIGQPQHF. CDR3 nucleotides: TGTGCCAGCAGTGCGGGGGGAATTGGCCAGCCCCAGCATTTT.

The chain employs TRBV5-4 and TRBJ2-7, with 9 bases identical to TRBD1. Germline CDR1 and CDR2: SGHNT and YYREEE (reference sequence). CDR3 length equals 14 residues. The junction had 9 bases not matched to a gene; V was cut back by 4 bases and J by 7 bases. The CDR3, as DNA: TGTGCCAGCAGCCGGGCGGGGACAGGGTATGAGCAGTACTTC. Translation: CASSRAGTGYEQYF.

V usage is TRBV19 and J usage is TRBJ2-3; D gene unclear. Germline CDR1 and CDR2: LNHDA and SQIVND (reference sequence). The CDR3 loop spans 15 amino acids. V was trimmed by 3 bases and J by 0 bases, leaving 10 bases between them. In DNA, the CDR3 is TGTGCCAGTAGTATTCGGGCAACTAGCACAGATACGCAGTATTTT. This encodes CASSIRATSTDTQYF.

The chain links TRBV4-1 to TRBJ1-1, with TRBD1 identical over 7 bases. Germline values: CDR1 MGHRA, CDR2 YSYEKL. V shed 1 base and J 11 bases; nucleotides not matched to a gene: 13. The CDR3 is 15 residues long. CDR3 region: CASSQVLGGQGEAFF. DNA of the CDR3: TGCGCCAGCAGCCAAGTCCTTGGAGGGCAGGGGGAGGCTTTCTTT.

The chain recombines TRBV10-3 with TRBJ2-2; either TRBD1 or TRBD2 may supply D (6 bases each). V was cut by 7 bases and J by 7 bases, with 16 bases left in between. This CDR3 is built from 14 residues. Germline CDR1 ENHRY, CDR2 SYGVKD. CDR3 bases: TGTGCCATCACGGGGGACAATCGGGTCGGGGAGCTGTTTTTT. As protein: CAITGDNRVGELFF.

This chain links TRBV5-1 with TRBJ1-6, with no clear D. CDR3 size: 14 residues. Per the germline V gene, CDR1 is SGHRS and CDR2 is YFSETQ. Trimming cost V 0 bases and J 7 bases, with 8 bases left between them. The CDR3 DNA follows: TGCGCCAGCAGCTTGGAAGGGCCCAATTCACCCCTCCACTTT. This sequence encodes CASSLEGPNSPLHF.

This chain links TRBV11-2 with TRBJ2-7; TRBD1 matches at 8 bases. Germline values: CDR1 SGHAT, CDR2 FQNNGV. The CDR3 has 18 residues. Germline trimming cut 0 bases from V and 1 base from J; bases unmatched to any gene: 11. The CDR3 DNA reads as TGTGCCAGCAGCTTAGAGGGAAGGACAGGGCTTAGGTCCTACGAGCAGTACTTC. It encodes CASSLEGRTGLRSYEQYF.

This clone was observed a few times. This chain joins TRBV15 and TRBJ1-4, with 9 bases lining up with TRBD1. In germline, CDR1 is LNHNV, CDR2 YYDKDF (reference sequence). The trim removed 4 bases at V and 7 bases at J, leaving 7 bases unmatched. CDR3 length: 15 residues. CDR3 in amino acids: CATSKSDRGAEKLFF. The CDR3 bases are TGTGCCACCAGCAAAAGCGACAGGGGGGCTGAAAAACTGTTTTTT.